These T cell receptor beta chains were read from a single sample in a study of T cell repertoires in ileal Crohn's disease. The method was immunoSEQ multiplex PCR; TCRdb's version includes in-frame clones alone and lacks a portion of them. The repertoire consists of roughly 11,000 clones, with more than 60% occurring once and the leading ten covering around 4.7%. Material for sequencing was ileal tissue. These receptors all stem from an adult with Crohn's disease. Each CDR3 is given without its conserved first and last residue.

j_call v_call cdr3_length cdr3_aa
TRBJ2-4 TRBV10-2 14 ASSELSGVAKNIQY
TRBJ2-7 TRBV7-2 13 ASSPQGLAGDEQY
TRBJ1-1 TRBV5-5 14 ASSLGAGTRNTEAF
TRBJ2-3 TRBV4-1 15 ASKRGAGGRATDTQY
TRBJ2-5 TRBV27 11 ASSRQGAETQY
TRBJ1-1 TRBV19 10 ASRFTGTEAF
TRBJ1-1 TRBV27 10 ASRAPTTEAF
TRBJ1-1 TRBV14 13 ASSHRGRGYTEAF
TRBJ2-3 TRBV4-2 13 ASSQVAGVTDTQY
TRBJ2-3 TRBV27 12 ASAYRTGTDTQY
TRBJ2-3 TRBV29-1 11 SVAQGGTDTQY
TRBJ2-7 TRBV19 12 ASSNFRSSYEQY
TRBJ2-3 TRBV4-2 17 ASSQEGAASGIFTDTQY
TRBJ1-1 TRBV2 11 ASIEPPGTEAF
TRBJ2-3 TRBV28 15 ASSFLGLAGRADTQY
TRBJ2-7 TRBV10-2 15 ASSDNRGGRGSYEQY
TRBJ2-7 TRBV28 10 ASTWEGNEQY
TRBJ2-7 TRBV18 12 ASSPPYREGEQY
TRBJ1-2 TRBV9 12 ASSGRAETYGYT
TRBJ1-1 TRBV23-1 12 ASSYRTASTEAF
TRBJ2-2 TRBV4-3 10 ASSQAPGELF
TRBJ2-7 TRBV18 12 ASSPPWDTYEQY
TRBJ2-3 TRBV7-2 12 ASSLPSGTDTQY
TRBJ2-2 TRBV7-9 9 ASSFPGGVF
TRBJ1-2 TRBV28 11 ASSPGQNYGYT
TRBJ1-5 TRBV30 9 AWSVQGAQH
TRBJ1-2 TRBV18 13 ASSPSGQGDYGYT
TRBJ2-3 TRBV18 12 ASSPLGRSDTQY
TRBJ1-2 TRBV28 12 ASSIDRGNYGYT
TRBJ2-5 TRBV7-9 10 ASSLVSETQY
TRBJ1-3 TRBV6-5 11 ASSYGTGNTIY
TRBJ1-2 TRBV4-3 12 ASSQQTGRYGYT
TRBJ2-7 TRBV18 10 ASSPDTRAEL
TRBJ1-1 TRBV6-6 12 ASRLVSLNTEAF
TRBJ1-2 TRBV4-3 14 ASSQDLGQGLYGYT
TRBJ1-5 TRBV4-3 12 ASSLAGGGQPQH
TRBJ2-7 TRBV28 11 ASRGQGDYEQY
TRBJ2-2 TRBV29-1 13 SVEEVDSNTGELF
TRBJ2-7 TRBV5-1 12 ASSFTDTTYEQY
TRBJ1-6 TRBV9 18 ASSVVGQHEMSSYNSPLH
TRBJ2-1 TRBV12-5 14 ASGSLGLAGYNEQF
TRBJ1-3 TRBV9 10 ASSVLGNTIY